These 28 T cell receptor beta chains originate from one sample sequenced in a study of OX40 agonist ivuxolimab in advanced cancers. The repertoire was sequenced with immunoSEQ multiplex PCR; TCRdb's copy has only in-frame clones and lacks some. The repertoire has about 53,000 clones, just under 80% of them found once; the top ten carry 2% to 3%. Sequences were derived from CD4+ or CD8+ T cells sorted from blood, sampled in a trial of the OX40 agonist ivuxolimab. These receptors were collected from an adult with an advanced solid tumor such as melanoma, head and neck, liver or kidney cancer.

Here the CDR3 reads CASSLVGTGNIQYF. In nucleotides, the CDR3 is TGTGCCAGCAGCTTGGTGGGGACCGGAAACATTCAGTACTTC. V is TRBV5-8 and J is TRBJ2-4; D could derive from TRBD1 or TRBD2 (5 bases each). Germline CDR1 reads SGHTS; CDR2 reads YDEGEE. V lost 0 bases to trimming and J lost 6 bases, with 10 bases between them. The CDR3 has 14 residues.

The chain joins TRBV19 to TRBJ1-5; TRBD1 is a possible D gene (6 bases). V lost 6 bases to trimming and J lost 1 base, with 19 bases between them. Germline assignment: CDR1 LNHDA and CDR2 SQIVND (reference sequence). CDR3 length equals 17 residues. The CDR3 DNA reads TGTGCCAGTAGGCCAAAACCCTCGGGACACAGCAATCAGCCCCAGCATTTT. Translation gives CASRPKPSGHSNQPQHF.

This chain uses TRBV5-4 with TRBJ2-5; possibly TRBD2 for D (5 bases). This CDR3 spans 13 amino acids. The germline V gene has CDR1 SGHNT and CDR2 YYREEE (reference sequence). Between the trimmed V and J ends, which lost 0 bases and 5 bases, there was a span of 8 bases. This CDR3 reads CASSLGGLETQYF. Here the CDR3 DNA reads TGTGCCAGCAGCTTGGGAGGGTTGGAGACCCAGTACTTC.

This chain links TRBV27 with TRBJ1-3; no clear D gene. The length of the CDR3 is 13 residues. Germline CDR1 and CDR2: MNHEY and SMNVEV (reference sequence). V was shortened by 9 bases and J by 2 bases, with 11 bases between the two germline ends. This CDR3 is CASKSDTGNTIYF. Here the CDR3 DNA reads TGTGCCAGTAAAAGTGACACTGGAAACACCATATATTTT.

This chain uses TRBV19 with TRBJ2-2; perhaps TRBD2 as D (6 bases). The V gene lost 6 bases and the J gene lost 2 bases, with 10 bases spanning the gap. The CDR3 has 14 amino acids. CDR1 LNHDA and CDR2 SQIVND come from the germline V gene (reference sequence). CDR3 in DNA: TGTGCCAGTAGGACCGGGACTAACACCGGGGAGCTGTTTTTT. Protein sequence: CASRTGTNTGELFF.

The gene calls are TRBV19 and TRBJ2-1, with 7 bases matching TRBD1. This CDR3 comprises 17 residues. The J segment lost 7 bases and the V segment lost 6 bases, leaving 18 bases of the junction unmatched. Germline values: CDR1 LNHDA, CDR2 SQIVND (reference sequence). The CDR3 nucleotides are TGTGCCAGTAGATTTAGAGGGGGCACACAAGGTAGGAATGAGCAGTTCTTC. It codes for CASRFRGGTQGRNEQFF.

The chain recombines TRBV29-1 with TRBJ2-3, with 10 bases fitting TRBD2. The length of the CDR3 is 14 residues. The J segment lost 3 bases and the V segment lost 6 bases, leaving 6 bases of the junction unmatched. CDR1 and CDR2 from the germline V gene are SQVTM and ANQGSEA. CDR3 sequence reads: CSVERGGNTDTQYF. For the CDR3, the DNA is TGCAGCGTGGAGCGGGGGGGCAATACAGATACGCAGTATTTT.

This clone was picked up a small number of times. The CDR3 spells CASRGTGGVGEQYF. CDR3 coding DNA: TGTGCCAGCCGGGGGACAGGGGGTGTTGGCGAGCAGTACTTC. The V call is TRBV19, the J call TRBJ2-7; 11 bases align to TRBD1. V shed 9 bases, J shed 6 bases, and the junction held 10 bases outside the gene matches. Germline V gene sequence: CDR1 LNHDA, CDR2 SQIVND (reference sequence). This CDR3 has 14 residues.

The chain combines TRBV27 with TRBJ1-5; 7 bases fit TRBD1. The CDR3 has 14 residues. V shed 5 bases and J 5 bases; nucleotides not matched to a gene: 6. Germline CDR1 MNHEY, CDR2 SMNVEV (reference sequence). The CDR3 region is CASSLRQGYQPQHF. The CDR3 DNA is TGTGCCAGCAGTCTCAGACAGGGCTATCAGCCCCAGCATTTT.

The CDR3, as DNA: TGTGCCAGTTCCCCGGGACAGGGTCGCCGCTACACCTTC. It specifies CASSPGQGRRYTF. V and J are TRBV2 and TRBJ1-2; 9 bases are a match to TRBD1. Looked up from germline, CDR1 is SNHLY and CDR2 is FYNNEI. Trimming took 9 bases from V and 9 from J; bases not matched to a gene: 11. This CDR3 spans 13 amino acids.

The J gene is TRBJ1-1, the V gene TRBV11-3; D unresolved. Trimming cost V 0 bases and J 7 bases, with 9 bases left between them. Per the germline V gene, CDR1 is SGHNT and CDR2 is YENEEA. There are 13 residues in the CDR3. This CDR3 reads CASSLDLRSEAFF. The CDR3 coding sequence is TGTGCCAGCAGCTTAGATCTGCGGAGTGAAGCTTTCTTT. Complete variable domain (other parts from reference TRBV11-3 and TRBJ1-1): EAGVVQSPRYKIIEKKQPVAFWCNPISGHNTLYWYLQNLGQGPELLIRYENEEAVDDSQLPKDRFSAERLKGVDSTLKIQPAELGDSAVYLCASSLDLRSEAFFGQGTRLTVV.

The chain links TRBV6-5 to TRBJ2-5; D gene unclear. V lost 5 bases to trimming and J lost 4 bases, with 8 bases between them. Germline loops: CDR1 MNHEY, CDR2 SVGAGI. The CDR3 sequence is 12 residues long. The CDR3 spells CASSRFIETQYF. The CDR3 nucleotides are TGTGCCAGCAGTCGCTTCATAGAGACCCAGTACTTC.

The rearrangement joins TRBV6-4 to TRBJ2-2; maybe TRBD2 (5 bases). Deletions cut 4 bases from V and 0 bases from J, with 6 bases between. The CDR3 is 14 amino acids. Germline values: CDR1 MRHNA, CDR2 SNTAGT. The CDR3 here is CASSGEPNTGELFF. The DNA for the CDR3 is TGTGCCAGCAGTGGGGAGCCGAACACCGGGGAGCTGTTTTTT.

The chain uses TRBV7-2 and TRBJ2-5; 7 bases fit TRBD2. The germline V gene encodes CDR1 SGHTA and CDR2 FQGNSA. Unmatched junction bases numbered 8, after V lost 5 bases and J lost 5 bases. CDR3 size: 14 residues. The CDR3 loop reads CASSAGLVYETQYF. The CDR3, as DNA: TGTGCCAGCAGCGCAGGACTAGTCTATGAGACCCAGTACTTC.

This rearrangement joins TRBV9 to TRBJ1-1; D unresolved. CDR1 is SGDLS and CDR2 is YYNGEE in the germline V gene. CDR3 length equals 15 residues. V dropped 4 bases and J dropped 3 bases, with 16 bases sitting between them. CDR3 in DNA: TGTGCCAGCAGCCCCAGCAGCCAGGCGGACACTGAAGCTTTCTTT. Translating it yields CASSPSSQADTEAFF.

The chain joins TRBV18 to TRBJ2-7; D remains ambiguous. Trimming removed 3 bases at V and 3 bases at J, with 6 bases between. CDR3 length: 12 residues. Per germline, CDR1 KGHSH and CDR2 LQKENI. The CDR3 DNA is TGTGCCAGCTCACCGGACGGCTACGAGCAGTACTTC. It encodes CASSPDGYEQYF. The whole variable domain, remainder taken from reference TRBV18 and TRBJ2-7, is NAGVMQNPRHLVRRRGQEARLRCSPMKGHSHVYWYRQLPEEGLKFMVYLQKENIIDESGMPKERFSAEFPKEGPSILRIQQVVRGDSAAYFCASSPDGYEQYFGPGTRLTVT.

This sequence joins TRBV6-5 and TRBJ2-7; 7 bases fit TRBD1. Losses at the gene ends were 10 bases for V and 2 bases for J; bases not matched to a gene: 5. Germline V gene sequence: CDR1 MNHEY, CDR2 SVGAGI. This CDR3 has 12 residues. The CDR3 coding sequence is TGTGCCACTAGGGGACAGCCCTACGAGCAGTACTTC. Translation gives CATRGQPYEQYF.

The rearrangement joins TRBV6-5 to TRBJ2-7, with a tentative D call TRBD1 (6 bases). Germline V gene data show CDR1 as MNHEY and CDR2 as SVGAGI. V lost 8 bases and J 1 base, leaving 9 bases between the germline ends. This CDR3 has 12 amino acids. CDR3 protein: CASGGDSYEQYF. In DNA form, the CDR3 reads TGTGCCAGCGGGGGCGATTCCTACGAGCAGTACTTC.

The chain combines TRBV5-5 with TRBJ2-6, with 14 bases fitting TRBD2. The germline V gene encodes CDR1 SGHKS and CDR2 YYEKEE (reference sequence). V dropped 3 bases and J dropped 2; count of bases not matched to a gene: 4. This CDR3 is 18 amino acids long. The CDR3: CASSWGGLAGAGANVLTF. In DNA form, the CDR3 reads TGTGCCAGCAGCTGGGGGGGACTAGCGGGAGCTGGGGCCAACGTCCTGACTTTC.

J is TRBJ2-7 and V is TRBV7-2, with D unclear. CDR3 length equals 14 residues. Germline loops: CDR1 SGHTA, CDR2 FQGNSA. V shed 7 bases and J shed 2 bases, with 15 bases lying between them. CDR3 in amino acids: CASNPQRGPYEQYF. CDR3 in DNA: TGTGCCAGCAACCCCCAGCGCGGCCCCTACGAGCAGTACTTC. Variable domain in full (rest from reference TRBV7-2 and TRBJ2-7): GAGVSQSPSNKVTEKGKDVELRCDPISGHTALYWYRQSLGQGLEFLIYFQGNSAPDKSGLPSDRFSAERTGGSVSTLTIQRTQQEDSAVYLCASNPQRGPYEQYFGPGTRLTVT.

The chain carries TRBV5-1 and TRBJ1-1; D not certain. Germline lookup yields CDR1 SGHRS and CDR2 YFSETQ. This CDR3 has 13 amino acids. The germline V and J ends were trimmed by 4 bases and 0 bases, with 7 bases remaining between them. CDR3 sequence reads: CASSARMNTEAFF. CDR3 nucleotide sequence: TGCGCCAGCAGCGCTCGAATGAACACTGAAGCTTTCTTT.

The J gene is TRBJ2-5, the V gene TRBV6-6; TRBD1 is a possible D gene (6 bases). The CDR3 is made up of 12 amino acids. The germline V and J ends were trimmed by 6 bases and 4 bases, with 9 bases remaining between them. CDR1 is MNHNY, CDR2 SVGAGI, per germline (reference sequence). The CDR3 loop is CASSKGGETQYF. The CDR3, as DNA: TGTGCCAGCAGCAAAGGGGGAGAGACCCAGTACTTC.

CDR3 sequence (DNA): TGTGCCAGCTCACCCTTGGACAGGGCGATTAACTATGGCTACACCTTC. Translation: CASSPLDRAINYGYTF. The chain uses TRBV18 and TRBJ1-2, with 8 bases matching TRBD1. Germline V CDR1 and CDR2: KGHSH, LQKENI. The CDR3 sequence is 16 residues long. With 3 bases clipped from V and 1 base from J, the junction kept 7 bases outside the gene matches.

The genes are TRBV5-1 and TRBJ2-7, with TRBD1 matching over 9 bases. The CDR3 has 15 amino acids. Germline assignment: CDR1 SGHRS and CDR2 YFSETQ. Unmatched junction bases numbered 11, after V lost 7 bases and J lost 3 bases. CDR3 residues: CASQDRGTLDYEQYF. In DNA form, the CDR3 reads TGCGCCAGCCAAGACAGGGGGACCCTCGACTACGAGCAGTACTTC.

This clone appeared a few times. This chain's CDR3 is CASSGGDTLAKNIQYF. CDR3 sequence (DNA): TGTGCCAGCAGTGGGGGGGACACTTTAGCCAAAAACATTCAGTACTTC. This chain connects TRBV6-1 to TRBJ2-4, with D perhaps assigned TRBD1 or TRBD2 (6 bases each). Germline CDR1 is MNHNS and CDR2 is SASEGT. The ends were cut back, 4 bases at V and 0 bases at J, with 13 bases in the middle. The CDR3 has 16 residues.

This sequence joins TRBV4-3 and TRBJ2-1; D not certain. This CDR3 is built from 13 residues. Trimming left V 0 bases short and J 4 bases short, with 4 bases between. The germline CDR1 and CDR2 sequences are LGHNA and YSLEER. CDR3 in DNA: TGCGCCAGCAGCCAAGAGCCTTACAATGAGCAGTTCTTC. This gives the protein CASSQEPYNEQFF.

CDR3 nucleotides: TGTGCCAGCAGTCGACTGACAGCGGGGGCCAAGATTGGCTACACCTTC. It is translated as CASSRLTAGAKIGYTF. The chain employs TRBV27 and TRBJ1-2; a weak D match, TRBD1 (6 bases). The CDR3 has 16 residues. Trimming left V 5 bases short and J 7 bases short, with 23 bases between. The germline V gene has CDR1 MNHEY and CDR2 SMNVEV (reference sequence).

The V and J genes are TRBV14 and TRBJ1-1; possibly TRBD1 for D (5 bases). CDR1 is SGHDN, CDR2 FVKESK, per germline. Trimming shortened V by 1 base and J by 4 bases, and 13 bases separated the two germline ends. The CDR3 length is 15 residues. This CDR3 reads CASSQVPGKATEAFF. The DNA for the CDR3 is TGTGCCAGCAGCCAAGTACCAGGGAAGGCCACTGAAGCTTTCTTT.